The 19 T cell receptor beta chains reported below all come from one sample, sequenced in a study of cytomegalovirus exposure and HLA in healthy donors. Sequencing used immunoSEQ multiplex PCR; TCRdb keeps in-frame clones, though not all of them. The sample yields about 73,000 clones, 90% to 95% seen once. Sequencing was performed on PBMCs. The receptors were gathered from a woman aged 18-30 years in good health and CMV-seropositive.

J is TRBJ2-5 and V is TRBV28; TRBD2 matches at 9 bases. J lost 5 bases, V lost 6 bases, and 10 bases had no gene match. Germline V lookup: CDR1 MDHEN, CDR2 SYDVKM. There are 15 residues in the CDR3. The CDR3 loop is CASSLGLAGMETQYF. The CDR3 coding sequence is TGTGCCAGCAGCCTGGGACTAGCAGGCATGGAGACCCAGTACTTC.

J is TRBJ2-1 and V is TRBV6-6; 7 positions agree with TRBD1. The CDR3 has 16 amino acids. V shed 6 bases and J 4 bases; nucleotides not matched to a gene: 12. The germline V gene has CDR1 MNHNY and CDR2 SVGAGI (reference sequence). CDR3 nucleotides: TGTGCCAGCAGGACAGGGCAGGGGTCTACATACAATGAGCAGTTCTTC. Protein: CASRTGQGSTYNEQFF.

The rearrangement uses TRBV5-1 and TRBJ2-2; the match to TRBD2 covers 13 bases. The length of the CDR3 is 16 residues. Germline assignment: CDR1 SGHRS and CDR2 YFSETQ. V lost 4 bases, J lost 6 bases, and 6 bases stayed unmatched. CDR3 region: CASSQGTSGIPGELFF. CDR3 in DNA: TGCGCCAGCAGCCAGGGGACTAGCGGGATACCCGGGGAGCTGTTTTTT.

The chain uses TRBV20-1 and TRBJ1-2; 7 bases map to TRBD1. Germline loops: CDR1 DFQATT, CDR2 SNEGSKA (reference sequence). This CDR3 spans 11 amino acids. The trim removed 6 bases at V and 2 bases at J, leaving 0 bases unmatched. The CDR3 reads CSAGQNYGYTF. Written as DNA, the CDR3 is TGCAGTGCGGGACAGAACTATGGCTACACCTTC.

This chain connects TRBV6-1 to TRBJ1-5; TRBD1 might be the D (5 bases). Germline CDR1 is MNHNS and CDR2 is SASEGT. V was shortened by 4 bases and J by 1 base, with 11 bases between the two germline ends. CDR3 length: 15 amino acids. The CDR3 sequence: CASSAGRQSNQPQHF. As DNA, the CDR3 is TGTGCCAGCAGTGCGGGTCGACAGAGCAATCAGCCCCAGCATTTT.

The chain has TRBV10-2 and TRBJ1-4, with D possibly TRBD1 on 6 matching bases. Germline CDR1 and CDR2: WSHSY and SAAADI. This CDR3 contains 15 residues. Trimming pared 3 bases from V and 8 bases from J, leaving 16 bases between. The CDR3 loop is CASSDRYRVEEKLFF. CDR3 in DNA: TGCGCCAGCAGTGATCGGTACAGGGTTGAAGAAAAACTGTTTTTT.

This clone showed up just once. V is TRBV28 and J is TRBJ2-5; a weak D match, TRBD2 (5 bases). The V end lost 10 bases, the J end lost 2 bases, and 17 bases lay between the germline ends. The CDR3 is 14 amino acids. The germline CDR1 and CDR2 sequences are MDHEN and SYDVKM. CDR3 region: CANFRRPGQETQYF. CDR3 DNA sequence: TGTGCCAACTTTCGAAGACCGGGGCAAGAGACCCAGTACTTC.

The rearrangement links TRBV9 to TRBJ2-1; a possible D gene is TRBD2 (5 bases). Trimming shortened V by 0 bases and J by 7 bases, and 14 bases separated the two germline ends. Germline CDR1 SGDLS, CDR2 YYNGEE. The CDR3 is made up of 15 amino acids. For the CDR3, the DNA is TGTGCCAGCAGCGTAGAGTTCCAAACGGGGAATGAGCAGTTCTTC. Its translation: CASSVEFQTGNEQFF.

This clone has a single count. The genes are TRBV19 and TRBJ1-2; maybe TRBD1 (5 bases). The V end lost 6 bases, the J end lost 8 bases, and 19 bases lay between the germline ends. Germline V lookup: CDR1 LNHDA, CDR2 SQIVND (reference sequence). The CDR3 is made up of 14 amino acids. The CDR3 DNA reads as TGTGCCAGTAGGCCGCCTCAGGGTCTTCGAGGCTACACCTTC. It yields the protein CASRPPQGLRGYTF.

The chain has TRBV11-2 and TRBJ2-1; possibly TRBD1 for D (6 bases). The CDR3 extends over 15 amino acids. V was clipped by 2 bases and J by 3 bases, with 11 bases between them. Germline V gene lookup returns CDR1 SGHAT and CDR2 FQNNGV. The CDR3 DNA follows: TGTGCCAGCAGCTTACGGGGACACGGCTACAATGAGCAGTTCTTC. It yields the protein CASSLRGHGYNEQFF.

This clone came up once. The rearrangement joins TRBV28 to TRBJ2-7; 7 bases line up with TRBD1. From germline, CDR1 is MDHEN and CDR2 SYDVKM. The V and J ends lost 6 bases and 0 bases, in that order; junction bases with no gene match: 5. The CDR3 totals 14 residues. CDR3 protein: CASSPRGSSYEQYF. In DNA form, the CDR3 reads TGTGCCAGCAGCCCCAGGGGGTCCTCCTACGAGCAGTACTTC.

The table lists this clone with a few counts. The chain has TRBV7-2 and TRBJ1-5; D may be TRBD1 (5 bases). Trimming cost V 2 bases and J 7 bases, with 12 bases left between them. This CDR3 contains 14 residues. Germline V gives CDR1 SGHTA, CDR2 FQGNSA. In DNA form, the CDR3 reads TGTGCCAGCAGCTTATGGTCCCAGGGACAGCCCCAGCATTTT. Its protein product is CASSLWSQGQPQHF.

This rearrangement joins TRBV7-2 to TRBJ1-4, with D possibly TRBD1 on 5 matching bases. CDR1 and CDR2 from the germline V gene are SGHTA and FQGNSA. The ends were cut back, 0 bases at V and 1 base at J, with 18 bases in the middle. This CDR3 comprises 19 residues. CDR3 DNA sequence: TGTGCCAGCAGCTTAGCAGCAGGGAGGATTATAGGAACTAATGAAAAACTGTTTTTT. Translation gives CASSLAAGRIIGTNEKLFF.

The chain carries TRBV27 and TRBJ2-7; no reliable D call. In germline, CDR1 is MNHEY, CDR2 SMNVEV (reference sequence). Trimming stripped 6 bases from V and 1 base from J, with 10 bases between. The CDR3 is made up of 13 amino acids. CDR3 residues: CASSYGTSYEQYF. The CDR3 DNA follows: TGTGCCAGCAGCTACGGTACTTCCTACGAGCAGTACTTC.

The CDR3 DNA is TGCGCCAGCAGCGTAAGGGGGCTGGATGAAAAACTGTTTTTT. Translating gives CASSVRGLDEKLFF. This chain links TRBV5-1 with TRBJ1-4; 7 positions agree with TRBD1. The CDR3 is 14 amino acids. Germline trimming cut 4 bases from V and 6 bases from J; bases unmatched to any gene: 6. Germline assignment: CDR1 SGHRS and CDR2 YFSETQ.

V is TRBV2 and J is TRBJ2-1; 9 bases match TRBD1. Losses at the gene ends were 7 bases for V and 6 bases for J; bases not matched to a gene: 7. CDR1 SNHLY and CDR2 FYNNEI come from the germline V gene. CDR3 length equals 14 residues. In DNA, the CDR3 is TGTGCCAGCATGGGGATGACAGGGGGCAATGAGCAGTTCTTC. It encodes CASMGMTGGNEQFF.

The chain links TRBV10-3 to TRBJ2-7; 11 bases fit TRBD2. J lost 0 bases, V lost 3 bases, and 7 bases had no gene match. Germline assignment: CDR1 ENHRY and CDR2 SYGVKD. This CDR3 has 17 amino acids. The DNA of the CDR3 is TGTGCCATCAGTGACCCTAGTAGCGGGAGGGCCTCCTACGAGCAGTACTTC. Translated: CAISDPSSGRASYEQYF.

This chain joins TRBV5-4 and TRBJ1-2, with D unclear. The CDR3 loop spans 14 amino acids. V shed 4 bases and J shed 2 bases, with 12 bases lying between them. Germline assignment: CDR1 SGHNT and CDR2 YYREEE (reference sequence). The CDR3 bases are TGTGCCAGCAGCCCTGAGCTGGTAAACTATGGCTACACCTTC. Its protein is CASSPELVNYGYTF.

The chain employs TRBV14 and TRBJ2-3, with D hard to call. Trimming removed 4 bases from V and 4 bases from J, with 12 bases in between. This CDR3 is built from 14 residues. CDR1 and CDR2 (germline): SGHDN, FVKESK. The CDR3 sequence: CASSPPWSADTQYF. CDR3 nucleotides: TGTGCCAGCAGCCCCCCTTGGAGCGCAGATACGCAGTATTTT.